Each of the 12 T cell receptor beta chains below was sequenced from the same sample in a study of OX40 agonist ivuxolimab in advanced cancers. Profiling relied on immunoSEQ multiplex PCR, and the TCRdb table lists in-frame clones only, not all of them. In the table there are roughly 30,000 clones, 85% to 95% of which are singletons. The material was CD4+ or CD8+ T cells sorted from blood, obtained in a trial of the OX40 agonist ivuxolimab. Receptor source: an adult with an advanced solid tumor such as melanoma, head and neck, liver or kidney cancer.

This rearrangement joins TRBV30 to TRBJ1-2; 8 bases map to TRBD1. There are 15 residues in the CDR3. Germline V gene sequence: CDR1 GTSNPN, CDR2 SVGIG (reference sequence). With V trimmed by 0 bases and J by 4 bases, 7 bases remained unmatched. DNA for the CDR3: TGTGCCTGGAGTGTAACGCCAGGGGGCGGCTATGGCTACACCTTC. It yields the protein CAWSVTPGGGYGYTF. The variable domain in full, with the rest retrieved from reference TRBV30 and TRBJ1-2, is SQTIHQWPATLVQPVGSPLSLECTVEGTSNPNLYWYRQAAGRGLQLLFYSVGIGQISSEVPQNLSASRPQDRQFILSSKKLLLSDSGFYLCAWSVTPGGGYGYTFGSGTRLTVV.

The chain couples TRBV6-5 to TRBJ1-5; perhaps TRBD1 as D (5 bases). The CDR3 totals 15 residues. In germline, CDR1 is MNHEY, CDR2 SVGAGI. Trimming took 2 bases from V and 4 from J, leaving 12 bases between them. The CDR3 sequence: CASSYRIGGNQPQHF. The CDR3 DNA is TGTGCCAGCAGTTACCGGATCGGGGGAAATCAGCCCCAGCATTTT.

This sequence joins TRBV14 and TRBJ2-1; 11 bases agree with TRBD2. The CDR3 extends over 17 amino acids. The V and J ends lost 1 base and 4 bases, in that order; junction bases with no gene match: 6. Germline V CDR1 and CDR2: SGHDN, FVKESK. CDR3 nucleotides: TGTGCCAGCAGCCAAGTTAGGGGACTAGCGGAGTACAATGAGCAGTTCTTC. It codes for CASSQVRGLAEYNEQFF.

The chain recombines TRBV28 with TRBJ2-1, with D unclear. V lost 2 bases to trimming and J lost 1 base, with 3 bases between them. The CDR3 consists of 13 residues. CDR1 and CDR2 (germline): MDHEN, SYDVKM. The CDR3 is CASSLGSYNEQFF. The DNA of the CDR3 is TGTGCCAGCAGTTTAGGGTCCTACAATGAGCAGTTCTTC.

The V call is TRBV27, the J call TRBJ2-7; 12 bases line up with TRBD2. The CDR3 extends over 15 amino acids. Trimming removed 6 bases from V and 3 bases from J; junction bases left unmatched: 6. CDR1 and CDR2 (germline): MNHEY, SMNVEV (reference sequence). The CDR3 nucleotides are TGTGCCAGCAGATCAGGACTAGCGGGACTCTACGAGCAGTACTTC. Protein product: CASRSGLAGLYEQYF.

This rearrangement joins TRBV9 to TRBJ2-1; D is perhaps TRBD2 (6 bases). CDR3 size: 15 residues. V was pared by 3 bases and J by 5 bases, with 15 bases between. Germline V gene lookup returns CDR1 SGDLS and CDR2 YYNGEE. The CDR3 reads CASSGWTKWDNEQFF. In DNA, the CDR3 is TGTGCCAGCAGCGGATGGACTAAATGGGACAATGAGCAGTTCTTC.

The chain carries TRBV4-3 and TRBJ1-4; possible D gene TRBD1, 5 bases. V lost 1 base and J 0 bases, leaving 15 bases between the germline ends. Germline V gene lookup returns CDR1 LGHNA and CDR2 YSLEER. The CDR3 is made up of 18 amino acids. The CDR3 sequence is CASSQVGPFLPTNEKLFF. The CDR3 coding sequence is TGCGCCAGCAGCCAAGTGGGGCCATTCCTTCCAACTAATGAAAAACTGTTTTTT.

This clone appeared a single time. This sequence joins TRBV15 and TRBJ2-7; 8 bases fit TRBD1. After removal of 5 bases from V and 7 bases from J, the junction contained 4 bases not matched to a gene. The CDR3 totals 12 residues. Germline loops: CDR1 LNHNV, CDR2 YYDKDF (reference sequence). CDR3 nucleotides: TGTGCCACCAGCTGGACAGGGAATGAGCAGTACTTC. It codes for CATSWTGNEQYF. The entire variable domain, with the rest obtained from reference TRBV15 and TRBJ2-7, is as follows: DAMVIQNPRYQVTQFGKPVTLSCSQTLNHNVMYWYQQKSSQAPKLLFHYYDKDFNNEADTPDNFQSRRPNTSFCFLDIRSPGLGDTAMYLCATSWTGNEQYFGPGTRLTVT.

A single count supports this clone. This sequence joins TRBV29-1 and TRBJ1-1; D gene uncertain. The ends were cut back, 7 bases at V and 0 bases at J, with 9 bases in the middle. Germline CDR1 and CDR2: SQVTM and ANQGSEA. This CDR3 region has 12 residues. CDR3 loop: CSGHSMNTEAFF. CDR3 nucleotide sequence: TGCAGCGGCCACAGCATGAACACTGAAGCTTTCTTT.

The rearrangement joins TRBV19 to TRBJ1-2; D gene uncertain. The CDR3 spans 14 residues. Trimming shortened V by 1 base and J by 0 bases, and 6 bases separated the two germline ends. From germline, CDR1 is LNHDA and CDR2 SQIVND (reference sequence). CDR3 amino acids: CASSIGGANYGYTF. Written as DNA, the CDR3 is TGTGCCAGTAGTATAGGCGGAGCTAACTATGGCTACACCTTC. Full variable domain (outside the CDR3, taken from reference TRBV19 and TRBJ1-2): DGGITQSPKYLFRKEGQNVTLSCEQNLNHDAMYWYRQDPGQGLRLIYYSQIVNDFQKGDIAEGYSVSREKKESFPLTVTSAQKNPTAFYLCASSIGGANYGYTFGSGTRLTVV.

The chain joins TRBV11-2 to TRBJ1-2; D remains unclear. The CDR3 spans 13 residues. Trimming pared 5 bases from V and 3 bases from J, leaving 10 bases between. The germline CDR1 and CDR2 sequences are SGHAT and FQNNGV. The CDR3 DNA is TGTGCCAGCAGCCATGGTGGGTACTATGGCTACACCTTC. Protein sequence: CASSHGGYYGYTF.

This rearrangement joins TRBV6-5 to TRBJ2-6; TRBD1 matches 8 bases. The length of the CDR3 is 13 residues. Germline V gives CDR1 MNHEY, CDR2 SVGAGI. The J segment lost 7 bases and the V segment lost 10 bases, leaving 6 bases of the junction unmatched. The CDR3 DNA is TGTGCCAACACAGGGGGTAAAGCCAACGTCCTGACTTTC. Its protein product is CANTGGKANVLTF.